This T cell receptor beta chain comes out of a study of long-term antiretroviral therapy in people with HIV. Study at large: A decade or so separates the oldest specimens from the later 2015 immediate-ART recommendation. Study observations and caveats: HIV repertoires showed narrower CDR3 length ranges than controls.

Sequencing used immunoSEQ v3.0 at survey level. Profiled with immunoSEQ multiplex PCR; TCRdb holds only in-frame clones, not every one. The top ten hold 16% of the sample, which has about 7,400 clones, roughly 87% seen once. As for this clone: The antigen remains unidentified.

V dropped 3 bases and J dropped 2 bases, with 7 bases sitting between them. Germline V gene lookup returns CDR1 GTSNPN and CDR2 SVGIG (reference sequence). The CDR3 has 12 residues. The chain combines TRBV30 with TRBJ1-2; TRBD1 might be the D (6 bases). The material was unsorted PBMCs, obtained 0.1 years after starting antiretroviral therapy. The TCR sequence derives from a middle-aged man with HIV. CDR3 coding DNA: TGTGCCTGGAGACAGGGAAACTATGGCTACACCTTC. As protein: CAWRQGNYGYTF. Supplemented by reference TRBV30 and TRBJ1-2, the full variable domain reads SQTIHQWPATLVQPVGSPLSLECTVEGTSNPNLYWYRQAAGRGLQLLFYSVGIGQISSEVPQNLSASRPQDRQFILSSKKLLLSDSGFYLCAWRQGNYGYTFGSGTRLTVV.